The 15 T cell receptor delta chains in this list originate from one sample, sequenced in a study of gamma-delta T cells after stem cell transplantation. TCRdb called clones from the RT-PCR reads again using CATT. Of under 3,500 delta-chain clones in the sample, 3.5% to 4.5% were seen once. Sequencing was carried out using gamma-delta T cells. These receptors were obtained from a human donor. It is not recorded whose cells these are; they may come from a transplant donor.

This clone is medium-sized within its sample. The chain couples TRDV2 to TRDJ1; unclear D gene. This CDR3 is built from 17 residues. V was clipped by 0 bases and J by 2 bases, with 18 bases between them. Germline assignment: CDR1 GEAIGNYY and CDR2 EKD. CDR3 loop: CACDTVGPNSLTDKLIF. For the CDR3, the DNA is TGTGCCTGTGACACCGTGGGACCTAACTCCCTGACCGATAAACTCATCTTT.

For this clone: The junction departs from the called germline gene at one end, perhaps through a read error. The chain combines TRDV2 with TRDJ1; TRDD3 aligns across 10 bases. The CDR3 has 18 residues. Germline-derived CDR1 and CDR2 are GEAIGNYY and EKD. This chain's CDR3 is CACGTVGRGIRYTDKLIF. The CDR3 DNA reads as TGTGCCTGTGGCACCGTTGGCCGGGGGATACGCTACACCGATAAACTCATCTTT.

This clone is medium-sized. V and J are TRDV2 and TRDJ3; 7 bases are shared with TRDD3. The junction had 7 bases not matched to a gene; V was cut back by 0 bases and J by 0 bases. CDR3 length equals 19 residues. CDR1 and CDR2 (germline): GEAIGNYY, EKD. The CDR3: CACDTVSGGGSWDTRQMFF. In nucleotides, the CDR3 is TGTGCCTGTGACACCGTTAGTGGGGGAGGCTCCTGGGACACCCGACAGATGTTTTTC.

Sample share makes this clone medium-sized (0.01 to 0.1%). V and J are TRDV2 and TRDJ1, with D tentatively TRDD3 (6 bases). The CDR3 runs 15 residues. Germline V lookup: CDR1 GEAIGNYY, CDR2 EKD. Trimming removed 3 bases from V and 0 bases from J, with 13 bases in between. The CDR3 DNA sequence: TGTGCCTGTGACCCATTGGGGGTGTACACCGATAAACTCATCTTT. As protein: CACDPLGVYTDKLIF.

The V and J genes are TRDV2 and TRDJ3; 11 nucleotides align to TRDD3. V lost 3 bases, J lost 0 bases, and 15 bases stayed unmatched. The CDR3 has 22 residues. CDR1 is GEAIGNYY and CDR2 is EKD in the germline V gene. CDR3 bases: TGTGCCTGTGACCCAGCATCTGGGGGATACCCTAATAGCTCCTGGGACACCCGACAGATGTTTTTC. Translation gives CACDPASGGYPNSSWDTRQMFF.

By share, this clone counts as medium-sized. The genes are TRDV2 and TRDJ1; possibly TRDD3 for D (6 bases). V gave up 1 base and J gave up 4 bases, with 15 bases separating them. Germline V gene lookup returns CDR1 GEAIGNYY and CDR2 EKD. The CDR3 is made up of 15 amino acids. CDR3 in DNA: TGTGCCTGTGACACAATATCCCCTGGGGACGATAAACTCATCTTT. Translating gives CACDTISPGDDKLIF.

Notes on this clone: A read error is possible here, since a much larger clone lies one base away. The rearrangement uses TRDV2 and TRDJ1; 9 bases line up with TRDD3. Germline V lookup: CDR1 GEAIGNYY, CDR2 EKD. Trimming cost V 0 bases and J 0 bases; bases outside gene matches: 7. The CDR3 is 17 amino acids. As DNA, the CDR3 is TGTGCCTGTGACACCATCGAAGCTGGGGGATACACCGATAAACTCATCTTT. Protein sequence: CACDTIEAGGYTDKLIF.

This clone has only a few counts. The V and J genes are TRDV2 and TRDJ3, with 13 bases matching TRDD3. The CDR3 has 20 residues. J was trimmed by 3 bases and V by 0 bases; bases with no gene match: 7. Germline V CDR1 and CDR2: GEAIGNYY, EKD. The CDR3 reads CACDTLTGGYALWDTRQMFF. CDR3 DNA: TGTGCCTGTGACACCCTTACTGGGGGATACGCGCTCTGGGACACCCGACAGATGTTTTTC.

This chain uses TRDV2 with TRDJ1, with TRDD3 matching 7 bases. V shed 0 bases and J 0 bases; nucleotides not matched to a gene: 9. The CDR3 is made up of 17 amino acids. In germline, CDR1 is GEAIGNYY, CDR2 EKD. The CDR3, as DNA: TGTGCCTGTGACACCGTACTGGGGAGGCCTTACACCGATAAACTCATCTTT. Its translation is CACDTVLGRPYTDKLIF.

Note on this clone: Given a far larger clone just one base away, this is likely a sequencing read error. The same CDR3 arises from other DNA sequences in this sample as well. The rearrangement uses TRDV2 and TRDJ1, with TRDD3 matching 9 bases. The CDR3 consists of 15 residues. Germline CDR1 and CDR2: GEAIGNYY and EKD. Unmatched junction bases numbered 14, after V lost 2 bases and J lost 11 bases. The CDR3 here is CACDRVGDTTGTLIF. Written as DNA, the CDR3 is TGTGCCTGTGACAGAGTCGGGGATACGACGGGAACGCTCATCTTT.

This clone was seen a few times. The V call is TRDV2, the J call TRDJ1, with 11 nucleotides matching TRDD3. The J segment lost 2 bases and the V segment lost 2 bases, leaving 15 bases of the junction unmatched. The CDR3 sequence is 19 residues long. The germline V gene has CDR1 GEAIGNYY and CDR2 EKD. CDR3 coding DNA: TGTGCCTGTGACAGAGTCCGAACTGGGGGATATACCGCGACCGATAAACTCATCTTT. Encoded protein: CACDRVRTGGYTATDKLIF.

The V and J genes are TRDV2 and TRDJ1; 11 positions match TRDD3. CDR1 is GEAIGNYY and CDR2 is EKD in the germline V gene. V trimming: 0 bases; J trimming: 3 bases; junction bases outside the gene matches: 2. The CDR3 is 15 residues long. CDR3 residues: CACDTLGDTPDKLIF. The CDR3 DNA reads as TGTGCCTGTGACACCCTGGGGGATACTCCCGATAAACTCATCTTT.

By proportion, this clone is medium-sized. The chain carries TRDV2 and TRDJ1; 9 positions agree with TRDD3. V shed 4 bases and J 4 bases; nucleotides not matched to a gene: 9. Germline-derived CDR1 and CDR2 are GEAIGNYY and EKD. CDR3 size: 15 residues. The CDR3 region is CACDGLGERGDKLIF. Written as DNA, the CDR3 is TGTGCCTGTGATGGACTGGGGGAGAGAGGCGATAAACTCATCTTT.

By share of the sample, this clone is medium-sized. Other DNA sequences in the sample encode the same CDR3. V is TRDV2 and J is TRDJ1, with 12 bases lining up with TRDD3. The junction had 12 bases not matched to a gene; V was cut back by 0 bases and J by 8 bases. CDR1 is GEAIGNYY, CDR2 EKD, per germline. CDR3 length equals 17 residues. CDR3: CACDTAARTGGYPKLIF. DNA of the CDR3: TGTGCCTGTGACACCGCGGCGAGGACTGGGGGATACCCGAAACTCATCTTT.

CDR3 loop: CACDTVGDTGRYADKLIF. Written as DNA, the CDR3 is TGTGCCTGTGACACCGTGGGGGATACGGGGCGGTACGCCGATAAACTCATCTTT. The chain has TRDV2 and TRDJ1; TRDD3 matches at 11 bases. The CDR3 consists of 18 residues. V gave up 0 bases and J gave up 3 bases; unmatched junction bases: 11. Germline V gene data show CDR1 as GEAIGNYY and CDR2 as EKD.